This record looks at one T cell receptor beta chain sequence and its context. This entry is derived from a study of blood T cell repertoires in COVID-19. Overall study: Some COVID-19 samples were acute and others convalescent; all came from the United States, Italy and Spain.

This study enrolled people aged about 18 to 100 from about two dozen US geographic areas. Self-reported history from a screening survey and questionnaire set each donor's cohort. TCRdb's table, derived via immunoSEQ multiplex PCR, lists solely in-frame clones and lacks some. This sample yields approximately 240,000 clones, of which roughly 90% are seen a single time; about 6.9% belongs to the top ten. The sequence was obtained from a woman in her 30s with acute COVID-19. Specimen: PBMCs or T cells enriched from blood (not recorded which).

The CDR3 DNA is TGTGCCAGCAGCACCATGGGGGTGGGGGGGGCGAGCACTGAAGCTTTCTTT. This codes for CASSTMGVGGASTEAFF. The rearrangement links TRBV4-2 to TRBJ1-1; tentative D call: TRBD1 (6 bases). CDR1 is LGHNA and CDR2 is YNFKEQ in the germline V gene. V lost 5 bases to trimming and J lost 4 bases, with 23 bases between them. The CDR3 covers 17 residues.